The clone carrying this T cell receptor (beta chain) was observed a handful of times. This record belongs to a study of T cell responses to AZD1222 COVID-19 vaccine. Study-level information: Pooled in the analysis were second doses at about 4 or about 12 weeks.

Only in-frame clones appear in the TCRdb table, and some are missing; sequencing was by immunoSEQ multiplex PCR. The table has 85,000 to 110,000 clones, around 91% seen once. Germline CDR1 is SGHRS and CDR2 is YFSETQ. This CDR3 is built from 16 residues. V gave up 4 bases and J gave up 1 base; unmatched junction bases: 2. Here the sequenced sample was peripheral blood, taken on day 0 of AZD1222 vaccination. The sequence was obtained from an adult in good health. The chain employs TRBV5-1 and TRBJ2-1, with TRBD2 matching 13 bases. The CDR3 nucleotides read TGCGCCAGCAGCCGGACTAGCGGGGGATCCTACAATGAGCAGTTCTTC. It translates to CASSRTSGGSYNEQFF. The full variable domain, completed using reference TRBV5-1 and TRBJ2-1, is KAGVTQTPRYLIKTRGQQVTLSCSPISGHRSVSWYQQTPGQGLQFLFEYFSETQRNKGNFPGRFSGRQFSNSRSEMNVSTLELGDSALYLCASSRTSGGSYNEQFFGPGTRLTVL.